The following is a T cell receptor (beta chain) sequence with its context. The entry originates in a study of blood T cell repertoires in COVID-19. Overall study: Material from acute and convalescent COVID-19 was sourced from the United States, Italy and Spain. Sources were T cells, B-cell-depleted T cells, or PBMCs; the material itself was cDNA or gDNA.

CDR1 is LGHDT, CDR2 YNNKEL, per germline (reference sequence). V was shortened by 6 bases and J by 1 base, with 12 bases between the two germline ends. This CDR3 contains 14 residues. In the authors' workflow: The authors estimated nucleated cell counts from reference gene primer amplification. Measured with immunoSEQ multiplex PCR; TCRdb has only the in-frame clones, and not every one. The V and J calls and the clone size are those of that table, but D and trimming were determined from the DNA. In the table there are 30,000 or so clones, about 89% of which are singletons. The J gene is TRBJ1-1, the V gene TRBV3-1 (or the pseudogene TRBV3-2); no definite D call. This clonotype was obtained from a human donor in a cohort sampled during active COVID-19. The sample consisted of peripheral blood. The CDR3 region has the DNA TGTGCCAGCAGTCGCTCCCCGAGGAACACTGAAGCTTTCTTT. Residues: CASSRSPRNTEAFF.